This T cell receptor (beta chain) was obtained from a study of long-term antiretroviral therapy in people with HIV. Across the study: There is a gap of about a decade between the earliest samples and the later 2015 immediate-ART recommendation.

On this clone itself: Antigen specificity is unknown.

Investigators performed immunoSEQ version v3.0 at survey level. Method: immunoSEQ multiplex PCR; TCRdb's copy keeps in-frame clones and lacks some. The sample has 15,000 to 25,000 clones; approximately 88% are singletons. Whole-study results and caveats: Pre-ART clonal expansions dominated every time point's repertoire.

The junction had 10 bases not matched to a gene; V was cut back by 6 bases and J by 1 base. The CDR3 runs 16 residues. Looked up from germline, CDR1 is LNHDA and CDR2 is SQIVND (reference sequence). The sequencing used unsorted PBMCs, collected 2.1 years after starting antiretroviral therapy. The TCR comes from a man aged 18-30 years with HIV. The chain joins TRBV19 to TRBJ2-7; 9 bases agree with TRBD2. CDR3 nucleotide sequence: TGTGCCAGTAGCTATACCCGACTAGCGGCTTCCTACGAGCAGTACTTC. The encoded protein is CASSYTRLAASYEQYF.